These 8 T cell receptor beta chains came from one sample sequenced in a study of long-term antiretroviral therapy in people with HIV. An immunoSEQ assay, version v3.0, was performed at survey level. The method was immunoSEQ multiplex PCR; TCRdb's version includes in-frame clones alone and lacks a portion of them. The table records approximately 33,000 clones, around 85% of them present only once. Source: unsorted PBMCs, taken 0.8 years before starting antiretroviral therapy. All receptors come from a man between 18 and 29 years old with HIV.

J is TRBJ2-7 and V is TRBV7-2; possibly TRBD1 for D (6 bases). CDR1 is SGHTA and CDR2 is FQGNSA in the germline V gene. Trimming left V 2 bases short and J 6 bases short, with 14 bases between. The CDR3 has 14 amino acids. The chain's CDR3 is CASSLIRQASEQYF. As DNA, the CDR3 is TGTGCCAGCAGCTTAATCCGACAGGCCTCCGAGCAGTACTTC.

The CDR3 sequence: CASSIDRKPQHF. The CDR3 DNA reads as TGTGCCAGTAGTATAGATCGTAAGCCCCAGCATTTT. The rearrangement joins TRBV19 to TRBJ1-5; D uncertain. The CDR3 sequence is 12 residues long. CDR1 and CDR2 (germline): LNHDA, SQIVND (reference sequence). V shed 0 bases and J shed 8 bases, with 5 bases lying between them.

The rearrangement links TRBV9 to TRBJ1-5; no firm D call. The CDR3 is 13 residues long. Germline values: CDR1 SGDLS, CDR2 YYNGEE. V shed 5 bases and J shed 4 bases, with 10 bases lying between them. CDR3 DNA: TGTGCCAGCAGTGTGTTGGGGAATCAGCCCCAGCATTTT. Translating it yields CASSVLGNQPQHF. The complete variable domain, with remaining parts taken from reference TRBV9 and TRBJ1-5, reads DSGVTQTPKHLITATGQRVTLRCSPRSGDLSVYWYQQSLDQGLQFLIQYYNGEERAKGNILERFSAQQFPDLHSELNLSSLELGDSALYFCASSVLGNQPQHFGDGTRLSIL.

The chain is built from TRBV19 and TRBJ2-1, with TRBD2 matching over 8 bases. J was trimmed by 8 bases and V by 5 bases; bases with no gene match: 8. The V gene's germline CDR1 is LNHDA and CDR2 SQIVND (reference sequence). This CDR3 contains 14 residues. The CDR3 loop is CASSQTGLAHEQFF. DNA of the CDR3: TGTGCCAGTAGTCAGACCGGACTAGCCCATGAGCAGTTCTTC.

This clone was seen a few times. The chain links TRBV7-2 to TRBJ1-2; the D is unclear. Germline-derived CDR1 and CDR2 are SGHTA and FQGNSA. The CDR3 runs 15 residues. Trimming left V 2 bases short and J 0 bases short, with 10 bases between. CDR3 sequence reads: CASSLSPDSNYGYTF. CDR3 DNA sequence: TGTGCCAGCAGCTTAAGCCCGGACTCTAACTATGGCTACACCTTC.

The genes are TRBV13 and TRBJ2-3; a possible D gene is TRBD1 (5 bases). V was trimmed by 6 bases and J by 5 bases, leaving 18 bases between them. CDR3 length: 15 amino acids. Germline CDR1 and CDR2: PRHDT and FYEKMQ (reference sequence). The CDR3: CASSSAEGAEDTQYF. The CDR3 DNA is TGTGCCAGCAGTTCCGCGGAAGGGGCGGAAGATACGCAGTATTTT.

The chain employs TRBV5-4 and TRBJ1-1; D remains ambiguous. The CDR3 consists of 17 residues. V lost 4 bases and J lost 5, with 24 bases in between. CDR1 is SGHNT and CDR2 is YYREEE in the germline V gene (reference sequence). This CDR3 reads CASSPEWPPTDWTEAFF. DNA of the CDR3: TGTGCCAGCAGCCCCGAATGGCCCCCCACTGACTGGACTGAAGCTTTCTTT.

The gene calls are TRBV13 and TRBJ2-5; D might be TRBD1 or TRBD2, each matching 5 bases. Trimming took off 1 base at V and 4 bases at J, with 19 bases between the two ends. CDR3 length: 17 residues. In germline, CDR1 is PRHDT, CDR2 FYEKMQ (reference sequence). Here the CDR3 DNA reads TGTGCCAGCAGCTTAGAGGGGAGACGAGGGGAAGGAGAGACCCAGTACTTC. Its translation: CASSLEGRRGEGETQYF.